The source of this TCR beta chain is a study of liver allograft versus peripheral blood T cells. The wider study: Peripheral blood of the recipients supplied T cell receptor repertoires that were compared with those in transplanted livers.

TCRdb itself ran the reads through MiXCR, one entry per CDR3 protein. The table has 9,700 or so distinct CDR3 sequences, roughly 27% seen once. Notes on the study in general: Intragraft T cell receptor repertoires of liver allografts were reportedly distinct from those in peripheral blood.

The CDR3 covers 14 residues. Germline values: CDR1 SEHNR, CDR2 FQNEAQ (reference sequence). The germline V and J ends were trimmed by 5 bases and 9 bases, with 20 bases remaining between them. In its sample, this clonotype was seen a few times. Its specificity is unknown. V gene TRBV7-9 combines with J gene TRBJ2-7, with a tentative D call TRBD1 (6 bases). This clonotype was obtained from a human patient who had a liver transplant. Some T cells may originate from the graft donor. CDR3 residues: CASSLLLTGQGQYF. The DNA of the CDR3 is TGTGCCAGCAGCCTACTCTTGACAGGCCAGGGGCAGTACTTC.